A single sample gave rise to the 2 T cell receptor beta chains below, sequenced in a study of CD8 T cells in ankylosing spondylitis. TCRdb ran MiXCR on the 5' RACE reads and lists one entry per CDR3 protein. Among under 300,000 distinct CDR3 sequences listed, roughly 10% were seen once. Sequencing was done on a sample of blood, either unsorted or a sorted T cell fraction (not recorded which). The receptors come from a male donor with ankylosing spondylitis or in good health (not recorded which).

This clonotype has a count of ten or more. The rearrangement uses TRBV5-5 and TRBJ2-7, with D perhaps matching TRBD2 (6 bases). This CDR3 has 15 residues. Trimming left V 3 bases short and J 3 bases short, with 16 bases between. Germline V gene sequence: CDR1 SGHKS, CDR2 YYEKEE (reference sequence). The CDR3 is CASSSIPGLIYEQYF. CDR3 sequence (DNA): TGTGCCAGCAGCTCGATTCCGGGACTGATCTACGAGCAGTACTTC.

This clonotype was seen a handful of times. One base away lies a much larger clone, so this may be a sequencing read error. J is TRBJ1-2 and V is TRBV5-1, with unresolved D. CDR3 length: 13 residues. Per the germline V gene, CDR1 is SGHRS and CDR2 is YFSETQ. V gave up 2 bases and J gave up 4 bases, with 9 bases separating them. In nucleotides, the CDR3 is TGCGCCAGCAGCTTCGAGAACTCCTATGGCTACACCTTC. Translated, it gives CASSFENSYGYTF.